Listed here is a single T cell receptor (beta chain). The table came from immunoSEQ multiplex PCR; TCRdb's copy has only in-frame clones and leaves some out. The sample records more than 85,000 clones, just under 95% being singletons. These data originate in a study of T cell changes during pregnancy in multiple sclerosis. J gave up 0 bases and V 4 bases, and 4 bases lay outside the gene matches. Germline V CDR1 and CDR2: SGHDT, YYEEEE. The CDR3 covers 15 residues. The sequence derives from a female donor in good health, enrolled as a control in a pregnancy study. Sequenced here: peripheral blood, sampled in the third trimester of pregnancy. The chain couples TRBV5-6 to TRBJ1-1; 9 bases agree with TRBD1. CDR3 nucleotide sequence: TGTGCCAGCAGCGGAAGGACAGGGGTGAACACTGAAGCTTTCTTT. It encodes CASSGRTGVNTEAFF.